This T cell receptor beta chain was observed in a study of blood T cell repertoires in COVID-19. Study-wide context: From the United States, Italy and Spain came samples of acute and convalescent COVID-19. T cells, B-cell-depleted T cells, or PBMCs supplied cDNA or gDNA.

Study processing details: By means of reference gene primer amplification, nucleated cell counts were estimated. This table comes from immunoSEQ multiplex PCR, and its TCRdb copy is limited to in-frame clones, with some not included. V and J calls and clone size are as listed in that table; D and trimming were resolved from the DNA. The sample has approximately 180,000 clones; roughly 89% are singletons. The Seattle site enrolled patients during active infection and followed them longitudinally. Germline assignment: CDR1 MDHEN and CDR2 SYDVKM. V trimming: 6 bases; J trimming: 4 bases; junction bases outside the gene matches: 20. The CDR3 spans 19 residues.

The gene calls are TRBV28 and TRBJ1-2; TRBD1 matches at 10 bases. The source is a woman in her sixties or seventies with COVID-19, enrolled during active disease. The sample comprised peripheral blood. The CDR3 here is CASSPGPGQGRLGLYGYTF. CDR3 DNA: TGTGCCAGCAGCCCCGGGCCGGGACAGGGGCGACTGGGGCTCTATGGCTACACCTTC.